This T cell receptor (beta chain) emerged from a study of blood T cell repertoires in COVID-19. V trimming: 3 bases; J trimming: 8 bases; junction bases outside the gene matches: 3. CDR3 size: 13 residues. The germline V gene has CDR1 SGDLS and CDR2 YYNGEE. Clones were sequenced by immunoSEQ multiplex PCR, and TCRdb holds only the in-frame ones, with some missing. This table has 270,000 or so clones, roughly nine tenths appearing once. This receptor was identified in a woman aged 18-29 years who had recovered from COVID-19. This chain uses TRBV9 with TRBJ2-1, with 9 bases aligning to TRBD2. The sequenced sample consisted of PBMCs or T cells enriched from blood (not recorded which). CDR3 bases: TGTGCCAGCAGCGAGCGGGGGGACGATGAGCAGTTCTTC. This gives the protein CASSERGDDEQFF.